This T cell receptor beta chain appears in the sequencing data of a study of blood T cell repertoires in COVID-19. In the study overall: The United States, Italy and Spain supplied acute and convalescent COVID-19 samples.

As processed by the authors: Reference gene primer amplification gave estimated nucleated cell counts. The data were produced by immunoSEQ multiplex PCR, yet TCRdb's version contains in-frame clones alone and is incomplete. For V, J and clone size, that table is used; D and trimming come from the DNA. The sample comprises 250,000 or so clones, approximately 88% of which are singletons, and around 3% rests with the top ten. Germline CDR1 SGDLS, CDR2 YYNGEE. Trimming took off 0 bases at V and 5 bases at J, with 11 bases between the two ends. The CDR3 contains 14 residues. This chain links TRBV9 with TRBJ1-2; D call uncertain. The sample comprised PBMCs or T cells enriched from blood (not recorded which). The TCR originated in a woman aged 40 to 50 who had been exposed to COVID-19. Here the CDR3 reads CASSVGAGLYGYTF. DNA for the CDR3: TGTGCCAGCAGCGTAGGGGCAGGACTTTATGGCTACACCTTC.